This T cell receptor beta chain was observed in a study of patients and donors after allogeneic stem cell transplantation. Many counts were recorded for this clonotype. V was shortened by 1 base and J by 12 bases, with 12 bases between the two germline ends. Germline V lookup: CDR1 MDHEN, CDR2 SYDVKM. This CDR3 is 13 amino acids long. MiXCR was run by TCRdb on the RT-PCR reads, yielding one entry per CDR3 protein. The sample has about 230,000 distinct CDR3 sequences, approximately 14% seen once. Source material: blood, either unsorted or a sorted T cell fraction (not recorded which). The rearrangement joins TRBV28 to TRBJ1-4; no clear D. The receptor was derived from a human donor who was either an allogeneic HSCT recipient or a stem cell or donor lymphocyte infusion donor (not recorded which). It is not recorded whose cells these are; they may come from a transplant donor. The DNA of the CDR3 is TGTGCCAGCAGTTTATCAATCCCTGAGGAACTGTTTTTT. It translates to CASSLSIPEELFF.